This T cell receptor beta chain is from a study of technical replicates of blood from four donors. Some clones are missing from TCRdb's copy, which holds only in-frame ones; the method was immunoSEQ multiplex PCR. The sample lists about 82,000 clones, 96% occurring once. The CDR3 length is 18 residues. J lost 0 bases, V lost 5 bases, and 13 bases had no gene match. Germline-derived CDR1 and CDR2 are SGHAT and FQNNGV. This rearrangement joins TRBV11-2 to TRBJ2-1, with 7 bases fitting TRBD2. Material for sequencing was T cells isolated from PBMCs. This clonotype was sampled from a human donor in good health. Here the CDR3 DNA reads TGTGCCAGCAGCCAGAGAGCGGGAAACCCAAGCTCCTACAATGAGCAGTTCTTC. This encodes CASSQRAGNPSSYNEQFF.